Many counts were recorded for the clone carrying this T cell receptor beta chain. Every one of the donors was a healthy Caucasian. Using its own MiXCR run on the 5' RACE reads, TCRdb lists one record per CDR3 protein. Among some 330,000 distinct CDR3 sequences listed, roughly 9% were seen once. The data belong to a study of identical twins. This CDR3 has 14 amino acids. V lost 6 bases to trimming and J lost 9 bases, with 17 bases between them. The clonotype originates from a woman in her 50s in good health. Sequencing was carried out using naive T cells sorted from blood. V and J are TRBV12-3 or TRBV12-4 and TRBJ2-2; D gene ambiguous. The CDR3 protein is CASSPESARRELFF. The CDR3 DNA sequence: TGTGCCAGCAGCCCGGAGTCGGCGCGCCGGGAGCTGTTTTTT.